These 8 T cell receptor beta chains share one sample of origin, sequenced in a study of CD8 T cells in ankylosing spondylitis. A single record per CDR3 protein comes from TCRdb applying MiXCR to the 5' RACE reads. This table holds 100,000 to 150,000 distinct CDR3 sequences, under 20% found once. Study outcomes and limitations: Apparently characteristic of ankylosing spondylitis blood was a TCR beta motif (roughly eight highly homologous variants).

These receptors are not linked to any known antigen. Sequencing was carried out using blood, either unsorted or a sorted T cell fraction (not recorded which). The receptors stem from a male donor with ankylosing spondylitis.

The rearrangement uses TRBV12-3 or TRBV12-4 and TRBJ1-1; D unclear. V was pared by 3 bases and J by 3 bases, with 17 bases between. The CDR3 has 16 amino acids. This chain's CDR3 is CASSFPETLRDTEAFF. CDR3 sequence (DNA): TGTGCCAGCAGTTTTCCAGAAACCTTAAGGGACACTGAAGCTTTCTTT.

This clonotype was seen a handful of times. The V call is TRBV14, the J call TRBJ1-4; the D is unclear. This CDR3 region has 16 residues. V lost 0 bases and J 4 bases, leaving 12 bases between the germline ends. The germline V gene encodes CDR1 SGHDN and CDR2 FVKESK. The CDR3 reads CASSQDTGLINEKLFF. CDR3 bases: TGTGCCAGCAGCCAAGATACGGGGTTAATTAATGAAAAACTGTTTTTT.

This clonotype was counted a few times. This chain uses TRBV5-1 with TRBJ2-4, with 9 bases fitting TRBD1. With V trimmed by 0 bases and J by 0 bases, 10 bases remained unmatched. This CDR3 comprises 19 residues. Germline V gene data show CDR1 as SGHRS and CDR2 as YFSETQ. CDR3 sequence: CASSLGSRGTGLAKNIQYF. The CDR3, as DNA: TGCGCCAGCAGCTTGGGGAGCCGCGGGACAGGGCTAGCCAAAAACATTCAGTACTTC.

This clonotype occurred a few times. The chain combines TRBV7-3 with TRBJ2-6; 10 bases agree with TRBD2. CDR3 length equals 19 residues. The ends lost 0 bases at V and 0 bases at J; junction bases unmatched: 5. Germline CDR1 is SGHTA and CDR2 is FQGTGA. In nucleotides, the CDR3 is TGTGCCAGCAGCTTAACGAGTCCTAGCGGGGGCTCTGGGGCCAACGTCCTGACTTTC. Protein: CASSLTSPSGGSGANVLTF.

The chain links TRBV6-2 or TRBV6-3 to TRBJ1-3, with D uncertain. V gave up 10 bases and J gave up 0 bases, with 13 bases separating them. The CDR3 runs 14 residues. From germline, CDR1 is MNHEY and CDR2 SVGEGT. CDR3 in DNA: TGTGCCATCTACGGACGAAACTCTGGAAACACCATATATTTT. As protein: CAIYGRNSGNTIYF.

This clonotype was counted between two and nine times. The chain couples TRBV19 to TRBJ2-3; weak D call: TRBD1 (5 bases). This CDR3 has 15 amino acids. The V gene lost 3 bases and the J gene lost 4 bases, with 14 bases spanning the gap. Germline V gene data show CDR1 as LNHDA and CDR2 as SQIVND (reference sequence). The CDR3 here is CASSMGQGFSDTQYF. CDR3 sequence (DNA): TGTGCCAGTAGTATGGGGCAGGGATTTTCAGATACGCAGTATTTT.

Only a few counts were recorded for this clonotype. The rearrangement uses TRBV6-2 or TRBV6-3 and TRBJ2-1; D unclear. The CDR3 covers 13 residues. Germline loops: CDR1 MNHEY, CDR2 SVGEGT. V was trimmed by 2 bases and J by 5 bases, leaving 7 bases between them. CDR3 loop: CASSYPPDNEQFF. The CDR3 nucleotides are TGTGCCAGCAGTTACCCACCCGACAATGAGCAGTTCTTC.

This clonotype was recorded many times. The chain uses TRBV5-1 and TRBJ2-7; maybe TRBD1 (5 bases). CDR1 and CDR2 (germline): SGHRS, YFSETQ. The V and J ends lost 0 bases and 2 bases respectively, with 9 bases between them. The CDR3 spans 14 residues. Here the CDR3 DNA reads TGCGCCAGCAGCTTGGAACAGGCTCCCTACGAGCAGTACTTC. Translated: CASSLEQAPYEQYF.